This paragraph reports one TCR beta chain. Its antigen is not known. Molecular barcoding with unique molecular identifiers was used for the TCRbeta library. TCRdb recomputed calls from the PCR reads with MiXCR, one row per CDR3 protein. The table includes some 150,000 distinct CDR3 sequences, about 9% detected once. This sample is drawn from a study of T-cell reconstitution after alpha-beta-depleted transplantation in children. Study-wide points: The authors attributed T-cell counts and diversity one year after transplant mostly to newly produced T cells. Some patients' high day-60 TCRbeta diversity was traced to surviving recipient T cells and thymic progenitors.

CDR1 and CDR2 (germline): LNHNV, YYDKDF (reference sequence). This CDR3 is 17 amino acids long. V lost 0 bases, J lost 4 bases, and 16 bases lay in between. This sequence originates from a female patient between 2 and 15 years old who had a stem cell transplant for congenital amegakaryocytic thrombocytopenia, so the T cells may come from the graft donor. The sample in question was PBMCs, mostly from graft donor cells, obtained 180 days after TCRalphabeta/CD19-depleted stem cell transplant. The rearrangement joins TRBV15 to TRBJ2-1; tentative D call: TRBD2 (6 bases). CDR3 sequence reads: CATSRDGGTYSYNEQFF. CDR3 in DNA: TGTGCCACCAGCAGAGATGGCGGGACCTATTCGTACAATGAGCAGTTCTTC.